This T cell receptor beta chain stems from a study of shared clonotypes between healthy human individuals (TCRdb year 2020). For the study in its entirety: The cohort comprised two women and a few men aged 18 to 49 years. For each donor, CD4 naive and CD4 memory were each given three plates, CD8 naive was given two plates, and CD8 memory was given one plate. To estimate repertoire size and how much clonotype sharing occurs between individuals, the study deeply sequenced the blood TCR repertoires of several healthy adults. Different laboratories and diverse techniques were used to prepare libraries and sequence TCR repertoires, to increase sequencing depth and limit assay-specific biases. Between about 0.8 and 9.5 billion PBMCs per donor were obtained by leukapheresis.

Broad study findings and their caveats: The small number of donors limited the genetic and exposure-history diversity represented. Across a few donors, roughly 5% of naive CD4, roughly 3.8% of naive CD8, about 2.3% of memory CD4, and about 0.4% of memory CD8 clonotypes were shared. Rarefaction of sorted-subset datasets indicated incomplete sequencing despite the large sequencing depth. Naive subsets generally had larger estimated clonotype richness than memory subsets. Clonotypes shared by all four sorted-subset donors showed higher generation probabilities than non-shared clonotypes. Pairwise subsampling indicated that sequencing depth was expected to affect the degree of clonotype sharing among donors. Sampling was limited to blood, and TCR repertoires in tissue likely differ from TCR repertoires in blood.

CD8 naive samples were obtained by positive selection for CCR7 among CD45RO-negative cells, yielding a CD45RA+CCR7+ population from which TemRA cells were excluded. Healthy HIV-negative adults with no recently reported acute infections or vaccinations were included as donors. Only Caucasian adults living in Nashville, Tennessee, USA were represented among the donors. Blood was obtained by leukapheresis, after which PBMCs were separated by Ficoll-Histopaque density gradient centrifugation and cryopreserved in liquid nitrogen vapor phase. Analytical flow cytometry was used to check the purity and quantity of every magnetically sorted T cell population. From each sorted fraction, genomic DNA was isolated and quantified by UV absorbance on a Nanodrop 2000c. The CDR3 spans 14 residues, from the cysteine through the phenylalanine. The retained sequence is limited to the CDR3, 42 bases, with the frame set at the first base. The V end loses 5 bases and the J end loses 3 bases, and a stretch of 14 bases separates them. Sequences SGHDN (CDR1) and FVKESK (CDR2) are obtained from the germline V gene.

Notes on this clone: This receptor's antigen is unknown. Base-call qualities are not available, and no considerably larger clone is one nucleotide away.

Using the deep immunoSEQ assay, TCR CDR3 regions were amplified from genomic DNA by multiplex PCR. For each cell subset, the extracted genomic DNA was distributed evenly across all wells of several immunoSEQ 96-well plates, and each plate served as one replicate. For sorted subsets, 200 to 250 ng of genomic DNA, equivalent to 25,000 to 35,000 T cell genomes, went into each replicate PCR. Purified libraries were measured with a Qubit 3.0 fluorometer, size-checked on a Bioanalyzer 2100, and measured again with the KAPA Library Quantification kit. Every immunoSEQ 96-well plate was sequenced on a dedicated single-read 150-cycle Illumina NextSeq 550 flow cell. The paper's data handling went like this. Because only junctional sequences without quality scores were contained in the immunoSEQ output, filtering matching that applied to full-length reads could not be performed. To assign V/J genes and CDR3, sequences were annotated using PyIR, a Python wrapper for IgBLAST v1.9, with IMGT germline references. Any read was removed if the V/J assignment was weak (E-value above 1e-6), the CDR3 was missing, or the read contained stop codons, out-of-frame junctions, or ambiguous translated residues. A V3J clonotype was defined by an identical inferred V gene, J gene, and CDR3 amino acid sequence. Percentage overlap between repertoires was computed as shared unique clonotypes divided by the size of the smaller repertoire. Repertoire richness was assessed with RTK rarefaction, the Chao1 estimator, and Recon v2.1 estimates of unobserved clonotypes. Generation probabilities were computed with OLGA for all TCRbeta clonotypes obtained by the gDNA method from a handful of donors. The source is immuneACCESS, and TCRdb retained only in-frame sequences with V and J called. Part of the clones is not carried over; for the studies checked, unresolved V genes explain less than half of this, and the remainder is unexplained. V and J calls and clone size are those listed in that table; D and trimming were worked out from the DNA. Recorded for this sample are millions of clones; roughly 91% of them occurred a single time. Of the sample, 1.5% to 2% is held by the ten largest clones.

Material: naive CD8+ T cells from PBMCs. The cell subset or site label, as the study defines it: CD45RA+CCR7+. The clonotype originates from a man aged 18 to 30 in good health. Some clones in this sample may be carry-over from other donors' samples. Here the chain combines TRBV14 and TRBJ2-7; 5 matching bases give a weak D call of TRBD2. DNA sequence: TGTGCCAGCAGCATCGGACTGTTCCGCTACGAGCAGTACTTC. Its translation reads: CASSIGLFRYEQYF.